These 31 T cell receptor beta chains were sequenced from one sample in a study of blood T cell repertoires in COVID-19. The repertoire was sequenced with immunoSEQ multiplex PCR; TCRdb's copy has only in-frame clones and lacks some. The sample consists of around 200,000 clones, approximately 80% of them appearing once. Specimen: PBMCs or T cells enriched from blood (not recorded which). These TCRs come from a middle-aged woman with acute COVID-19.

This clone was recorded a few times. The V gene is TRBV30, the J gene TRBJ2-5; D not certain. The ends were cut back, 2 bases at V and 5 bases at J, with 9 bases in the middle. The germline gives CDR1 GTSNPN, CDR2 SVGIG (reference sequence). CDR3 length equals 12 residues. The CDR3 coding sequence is TGTGCCTGGAGTTCAAGCCGGGAGACCCAGTACTTC. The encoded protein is CAWSSSRETQYF.

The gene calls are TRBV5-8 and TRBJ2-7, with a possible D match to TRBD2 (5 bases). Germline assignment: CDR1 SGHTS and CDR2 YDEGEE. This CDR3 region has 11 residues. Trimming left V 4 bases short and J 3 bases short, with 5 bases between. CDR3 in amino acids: CASSGLYEQYF. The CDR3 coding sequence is TGTGCCAGCAGCGGACTCTACGAGCAGTACTTC.

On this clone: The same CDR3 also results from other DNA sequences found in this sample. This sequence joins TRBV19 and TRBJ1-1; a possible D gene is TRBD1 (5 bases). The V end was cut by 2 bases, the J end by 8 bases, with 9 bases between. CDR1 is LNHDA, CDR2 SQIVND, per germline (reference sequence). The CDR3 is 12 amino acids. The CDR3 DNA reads TGTGCCAGTAGTATAAGGGGCAGCGAAGCTTTCTTT. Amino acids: CASSIRGSEAFF.

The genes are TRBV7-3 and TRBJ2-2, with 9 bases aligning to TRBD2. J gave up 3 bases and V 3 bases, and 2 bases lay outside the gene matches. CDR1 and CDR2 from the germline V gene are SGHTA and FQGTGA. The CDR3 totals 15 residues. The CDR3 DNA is TGTGCCAGCAGCTTTGTAGCGGGGGACACCGGGGAGCTGTTTTTT. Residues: CASSFVAGDTGELFF.

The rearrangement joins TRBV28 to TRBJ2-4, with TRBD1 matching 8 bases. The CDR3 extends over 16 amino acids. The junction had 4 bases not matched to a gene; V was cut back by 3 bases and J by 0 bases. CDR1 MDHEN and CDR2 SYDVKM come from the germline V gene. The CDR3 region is CASSFDRGRAKNIQYF. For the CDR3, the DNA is TGTGCCAGCAGTTTCGACAGGGGCCGAGCCAAAAACATTCAGTACTTC. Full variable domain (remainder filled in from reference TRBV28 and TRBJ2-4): DVKVTQSSRYLVKRTGEKVFLECVQDMDHENMFWYRQDPGLGLRLIYFSYDVKMKEKGDIPEGYSVSREKKERFSLILESASTNQTSMYLCASSFDRGRAKNIQYFGAGTRLSVL.

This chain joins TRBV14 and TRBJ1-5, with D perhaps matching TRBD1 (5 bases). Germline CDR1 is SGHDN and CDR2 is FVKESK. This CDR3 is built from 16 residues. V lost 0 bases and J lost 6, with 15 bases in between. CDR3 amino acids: CASSQDKRGEGQPQHF. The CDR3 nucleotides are TGTGCCAGCAGCCAAGATAAAAGAGGGGAGGGTCAGCCCCAGCATTTT.

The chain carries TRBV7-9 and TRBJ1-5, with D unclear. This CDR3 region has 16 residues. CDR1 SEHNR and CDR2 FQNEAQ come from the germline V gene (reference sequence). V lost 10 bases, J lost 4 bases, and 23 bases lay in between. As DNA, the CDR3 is TGTGCCACCACACACTTCGCGAGGGCGGGGAATCAGCCCCAGCATTTT. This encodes CATTHFARAGNQPQHF.

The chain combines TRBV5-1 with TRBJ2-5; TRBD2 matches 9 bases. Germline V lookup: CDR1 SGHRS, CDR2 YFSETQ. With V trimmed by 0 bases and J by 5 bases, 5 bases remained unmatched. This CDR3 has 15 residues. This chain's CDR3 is CASSLVAGGLETQYF. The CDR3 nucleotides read TGCGCCAGCAGCTTGGTGGCGGGAGGGTTGGAGACCCAGTACTTC.

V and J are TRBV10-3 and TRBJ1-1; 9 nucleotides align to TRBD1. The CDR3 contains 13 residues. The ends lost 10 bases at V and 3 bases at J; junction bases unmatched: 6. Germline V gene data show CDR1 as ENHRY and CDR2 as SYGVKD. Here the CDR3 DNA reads TGTGCCACCAACAGGGGGCCTGACACTGAAGCTTTCTTT. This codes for CATNRGPDTEAFF.

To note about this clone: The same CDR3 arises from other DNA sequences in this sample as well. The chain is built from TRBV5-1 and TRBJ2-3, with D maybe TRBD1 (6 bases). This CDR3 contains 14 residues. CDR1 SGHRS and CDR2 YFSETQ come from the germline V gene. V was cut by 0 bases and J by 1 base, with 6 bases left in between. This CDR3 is CASSLEGGTDTQYF. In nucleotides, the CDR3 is TGCGCCAGCAGCTTGGAGGGGGGCACAGATACGCAGTATTTT.

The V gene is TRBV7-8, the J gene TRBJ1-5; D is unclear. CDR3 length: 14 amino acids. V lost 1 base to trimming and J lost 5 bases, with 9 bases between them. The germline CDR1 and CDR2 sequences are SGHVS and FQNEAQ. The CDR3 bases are TGTGCCAGCAGCTTAGGATTTGCGGATCAGCCCCAGCATTTT. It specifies CASSLGFADQPQHF. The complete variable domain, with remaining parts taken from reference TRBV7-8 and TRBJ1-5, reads GAGVSQSPRYKVAKRGQDVALRCDPISGHVSLFWYQQALGQGPEFLTYFQNEAQLDKSGLPSDRFFAERPEGSVSTLKIQRTQQEDSAVYLCASSLGFADQPQHFGDGTRLSIL.

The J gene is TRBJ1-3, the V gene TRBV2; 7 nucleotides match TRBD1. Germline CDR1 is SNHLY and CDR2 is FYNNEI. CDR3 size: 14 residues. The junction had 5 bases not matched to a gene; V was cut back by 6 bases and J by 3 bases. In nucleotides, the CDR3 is TGTGCCAGCAGGCAAGGACAGGTTGGAAACACCATATATTTT. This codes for CASRQGQVGNTIYF.

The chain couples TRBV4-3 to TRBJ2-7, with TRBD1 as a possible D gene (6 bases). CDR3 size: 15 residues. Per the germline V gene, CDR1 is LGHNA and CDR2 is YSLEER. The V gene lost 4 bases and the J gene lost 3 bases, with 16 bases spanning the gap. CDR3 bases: TGCGCCAGCAGCCGAAGCCGGGACATATTCTACGAGCAGTACTTC. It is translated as CASSRSRDIFYEQYF.

CDR3 amino acids: CASSTDRSPSYGYTF. The CDR3 DNA reads TGTGCCAGCAGCACAGACAGGAGCCCTAGCTATGGCTACACCTTC. The chain links TRBV7-8 to TRBJ1-2; D is possibly TRBD1 (6 bases). Deletions cut 5 bases from V and 4 bases from J, with 17 bases between. The CDR3 totals 15 residues. The V gene's germline CDR1 is SGHVS and CDR2 FQNEAQ.

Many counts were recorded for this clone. The CDR3 DNA follows: TGTGCCAGCAGTGACAGGGGGAACACTGAAGCTTTCTTT. It codes for CASSDRGNTEAFF. V usage is TRBV6-1 and J usage is TRBJ1-1; possible D gene TRBD1, 6 bases. The V gene lost 3 bases and the J gene lost 1 base, with 6 bases spanning the gap. This CDR3 spans 13 amino acids. Germline loops: CDR1 MNHNS, CDR2 SASEGT.

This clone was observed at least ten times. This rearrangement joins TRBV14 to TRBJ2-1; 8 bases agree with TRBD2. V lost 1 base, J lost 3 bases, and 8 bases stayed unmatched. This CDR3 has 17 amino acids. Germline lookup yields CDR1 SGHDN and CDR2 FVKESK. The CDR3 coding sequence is TGTGCCAGCAGCCAAGGTCCCGGGAGGGGGTACTACAATGAGCAGTTCTTC. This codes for CASSQGPGRGYYNEQFF.

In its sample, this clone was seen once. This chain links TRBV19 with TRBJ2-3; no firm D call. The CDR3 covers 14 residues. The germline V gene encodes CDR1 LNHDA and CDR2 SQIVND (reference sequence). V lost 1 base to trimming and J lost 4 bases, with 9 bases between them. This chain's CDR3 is CASSIGSNSDTQYF. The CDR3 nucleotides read TGTGCCAGTAGTATAGGGTCTAACTCAGATACGCAGTATTTT.

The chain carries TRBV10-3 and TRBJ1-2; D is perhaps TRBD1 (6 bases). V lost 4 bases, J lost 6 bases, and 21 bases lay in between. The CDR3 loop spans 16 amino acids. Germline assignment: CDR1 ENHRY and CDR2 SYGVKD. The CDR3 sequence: CAISGFHEGGANGYTF. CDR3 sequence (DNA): TGTGCCATCAGTGGTTTCCATGAGGGGGGGGCGAATGGCTACACCTTC.

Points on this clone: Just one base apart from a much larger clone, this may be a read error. CDR3 residues: CASTSGTGGHEQYF. CDR3 DNA sequence: TGTGCCAGCACCTCCGGGACAGGGGGTCACGAGCAGTACTTC. The V call is TRBV28, the J call TRBJ2-7; TRBD1 agrees at 11 bases. V lost 7 bases, J lost 5 bases, and 7 bases stayed unmatched. Germline CDR1 MDHEN, CDR2 SYDVKM. CDR3 length: 14 amino acids.

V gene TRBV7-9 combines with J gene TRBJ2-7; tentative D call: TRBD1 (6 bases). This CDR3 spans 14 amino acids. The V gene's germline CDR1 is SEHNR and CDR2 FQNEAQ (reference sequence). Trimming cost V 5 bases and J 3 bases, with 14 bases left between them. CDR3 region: CASSPRQVLYEQYF. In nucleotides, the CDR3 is TGTGCCAGCAGCCCAAGACAGGTTCTCTACGAGCAGTACTTC.

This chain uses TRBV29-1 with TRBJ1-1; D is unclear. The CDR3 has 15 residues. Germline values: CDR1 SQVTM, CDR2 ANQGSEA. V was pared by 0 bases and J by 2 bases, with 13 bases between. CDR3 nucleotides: TGCAGCGTTGAAGATCATCCAGACTCCAACACTGAAGCTTTCTTT. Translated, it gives CSVEDHPDSNTEAFF.

The CDR3, as DNA: TGTGCCTGGAGTCAGGGACAGGGAAATCAGCCCCAGCATTTT. Its translation: CAWSQGQGNQPQHF. The rearrangement joins TRBV30 to TRBJ1-5; 9 nucleotides line up with TRBD1. Germline V gives CDR1 GTSNPN, CDR2 SVGIG (reference sequence). There are 14 residues in the CDR3. V was pared by 2 bases and J by 4 bases, with 3 bases of the junction left unmatched. The full variable domain, completed using reference TRBV30 and TRBJ1-5, is SQTIHQWPATLVQPVGSPLSLECTVEGTSNPNLYWYRQAAGRGLQLLFYSVGIGQISSEVPQNLSASRPQDRQFILSSKKLLLSDSGFYLCAWSQGQGNQPQHFGDGTRLSIL.

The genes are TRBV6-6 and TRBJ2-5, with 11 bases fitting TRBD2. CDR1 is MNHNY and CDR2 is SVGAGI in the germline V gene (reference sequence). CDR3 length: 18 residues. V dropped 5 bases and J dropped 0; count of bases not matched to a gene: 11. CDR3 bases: TGTGCCAGCAGTCGGACTAGCGGGCAACCCACTCACCAAGAGACCCAGTACTTC. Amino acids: CASSRTSGQPTHQETQYF.

CDR3 amino acids: CAIRTGRGRANEQFF. The CDR3 DNA sequence: TGTGCCATCAGGACTGGAAGAGGGAGGGCCAATGAGCAGTTCTTC. The J gene is TRBJ2-1, the V gene TRBV10-3; 7 bases are a match to TRBD2. With 6 bases clipped from V and 6 bases from J, the junction kept 11 bases outside the gene matches. Per the germline V gene, CDR1 is ENHRY and CDR2 is SYGVKD. CDR3 length: 15 residues.

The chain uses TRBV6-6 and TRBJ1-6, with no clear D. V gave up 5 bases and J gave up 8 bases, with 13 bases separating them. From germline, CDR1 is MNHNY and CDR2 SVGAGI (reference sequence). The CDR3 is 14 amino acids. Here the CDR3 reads CASSAGIRDSPLHF. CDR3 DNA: TGTGCCAGCAGTGCGGGGATTAGGGATTCACCCCTCCACTTT.

Here the CDR3 reads CASSRTAPFEDIQYF. The CDR3 DNA reads TGTGCCAGCAGCAGGACAGCCCCGTTTGAAGACATTCAGTACTTC. The V and J genes are TRBV5-7 and TRBJ2-4, with D maybe TRBD1 (6 bases). TRBV5-7 is placed among ORFs of uncertain function. V lost 4 bases and J 8 bases, leaving 19 bases between the germline ends. The length of the CDR3 is 15 residues.

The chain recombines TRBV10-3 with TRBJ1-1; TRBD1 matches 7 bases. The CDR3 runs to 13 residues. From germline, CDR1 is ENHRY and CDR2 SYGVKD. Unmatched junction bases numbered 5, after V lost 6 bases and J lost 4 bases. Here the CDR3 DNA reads TGTGCCATCAGCTTCAGGGGGGCCACTGAAGCTTTCTTT. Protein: CAISFRGATEAFF.

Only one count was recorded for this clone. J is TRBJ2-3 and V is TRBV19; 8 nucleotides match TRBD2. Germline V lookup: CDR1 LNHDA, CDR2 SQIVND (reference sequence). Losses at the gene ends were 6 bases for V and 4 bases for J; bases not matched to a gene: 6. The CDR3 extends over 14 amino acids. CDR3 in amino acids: CASSLGLAADTQYF. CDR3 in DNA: TGTGCCAGTAGCCTCGGACTAGCCGCAGATACGCAGTATTTT.

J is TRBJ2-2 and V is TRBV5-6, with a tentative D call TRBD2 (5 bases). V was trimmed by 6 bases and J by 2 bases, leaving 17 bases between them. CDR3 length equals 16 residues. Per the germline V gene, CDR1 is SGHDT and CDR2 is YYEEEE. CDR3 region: CASTSDRGYNTGELFF. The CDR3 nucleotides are TGTGCCAGCACCTCGGACCGGGGTTACAACACCGGGGAGCTGTTTTTT.

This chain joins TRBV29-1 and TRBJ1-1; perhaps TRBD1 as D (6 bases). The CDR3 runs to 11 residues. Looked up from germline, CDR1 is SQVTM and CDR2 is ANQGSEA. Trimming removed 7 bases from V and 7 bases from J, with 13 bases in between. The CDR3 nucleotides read TGCAGCGCTAGACAGGCTGGTGAAGCTTTCTTT. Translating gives CSARQAGEAFF.

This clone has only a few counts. CDR3 loop: CASSPGLAGGVRTGELFF. The CDR3 DNA reads as TGTGCCAGCAGCCCGGGACTAGCGGGAGGAGTACGAACCGGGGAGCTGTTTTTT. J is TRBJ2-2 and V is TRBV7-3, with 15 bases lining up with TRBD2. Germline V gene sequence: CDR1 SGHTA, CDR2 FQGTGA. After removal of 5 bases from V and 5 bases from J, the junction contained 9 bases not matched to a gene. The CDR3 sequence is 18 residues long.